One and the same sample provided the 6 T cell receptor beta chains below, sequenced in a study of molecular identifiers for immune sequencing clone quantification. TCRdb reprocessed the PCR reads via MiXCR and lists one record per CDR3 protein. This table holds approximately 500,000 distinct CDR3 sequences, over 20% found once. Source material: naive CD8+ T cells from blood, with Jurkat cell RNA spiked in. Subset indicated: FACS-sorted CD8+CD4-CCR7+CD45RA+ naive T cells. These receptors were obtained from a human donor in good health. Some libraries in this study had Jurkat cell RNA spiked in.

V is TRBV27 and J is TRBJ2-1; 10 nucleotides align to TRBD1. The CDR3 totals 16 residues. Per germline, CDR1 MNHEY and CDR2 SMNVEV (reference sequence). The V gene end was trimmed by 2 bases and the J gene end by 6 bases; junction bases not matched to a gene: 7. The CDR3 nucleotides are TGTGCCAGCAGTTTACTAGGGGACAGGGGTCCCAATGAGCAGTTCTTC. Translating gives CASSLLGDRGPNEQFF.

The chain carries TRBV12-3 or TRBV12-4 and TRBJ1-5, with D unclear. This CDR3 contains 15 residues. V lost 2 bases, J lost 7 bases, and 15 bases lay in between. The CDR3 spells CASSLMVDRNQPQHF. CDR3 bases: TGTGCCAGCAGTTTAATGGTCGACCGGAACCAGCCCCAGCATTTT.

The J gene is TRBJ2-2, the V gene TRBV27; D is possibly TRBD1 (5 bases). Deletions cut 1 base from V and 7 bases from J, with 13 bases between. Germline CDR1 reads MNHEY; CDR2 reads SMNVEV (reference sequence). CDR3 size: 15 residues. The CDR3 sequence is CASSLLGLVHGELFF. In nucleotides, the CDR3 is TGTGCCAGCAGTTTATTGGGGCTAGTCCACGGGGAGCTGTTTTTT.

This clonotype occurred a few times. The CDR3 here is CASSSYSGTDNQPQHF. The CDR3 DNA reads as TGTGCCAGCAGTTCGTACTCCGGGACAGACAATCAGCCCCAGCATTTT. The V and J genes are TRBV27 and TRBJ1-5; 7 nucleotides match TRBD1. Germline V gene sequence: CDR1 MNHEY, CDR2 SMNVEV (reference sequence). The CDR3 consists of 16 residues. After removal of 4 bases from V and 3 bases from J, the junction contained 9 bases not matched to a gene.

This clonotype was counted at least ten times. CDR3 in DNA: TGCGCCAGCAGCCAGGGACGGTTCTCTGGAAACACCATATATTTT. Protein: CASSQGRFSGNTIYF. The chain uses TRBV4-3 and TRBJ1-3, with D perhaps matching TRBD1 (5 bases). Germline CDR1 LGHNA, CDR2 YSLEER. V gave up 3 bases and J gave up 0 bases, with 9 bases separating them. The CDR3 loop spans 15 amino acids.

As regards this clonotype: This sequence may be a read error, since a much larger clone differs from it by one base. Here the CDR3 omits its conserved ending phenylalanine or tryptophan, so a read error is the likely source. The chain combines TRBV5-3 with TRBJ2-7, with 9 bases matching TRBD2. TRBV5-3 is sorted into the ORF group, with uncertain function. V was clipped by 8 bases and J by 2 bases; unmatched bases: 8. This CDR3 has 14 residues. CDR3 amino acids: CASSPGLATYEQYL. CDR3 bases: TGTGCCAGCAGCCCGGGACTAGCTACCTACGAGCAGTACCTC.